This T cell receptor beta chain comes out of a study of shared clonotypes between healthy human individuals. Study findings and constraints: Large sequencing depth failed to make sorted-subset sequencing complete, rarefaction showed. The small donor group covered limited genetic and exposure diversity.

All the donors were Caucasian adults who lived in Nashville, Tennessee. Comment on this clone: What it binds is not known.

Trimming removed 0 bases at V and 0 bases at J, with 16 bases between. The germline CDR1 and CDR2 sequences are SGHRS and YFSETQ. The CDR3 runs to 18 residues. Clones were read by immunoSEQ multiplex PCR, and TCRdb kept only the in-frame ones, dropping some. The sample contains roughly 2.2 million clones, more than 85% of which appear only once. Sequencing was done on a sample of naive CD4+ T cells from PBMCs. Documented subset: CD45RA+ positively selected. The chain uses TRBV5-1 and TRBJ2-1; no firm D call. This receptor was taken from a man younger than 35 in good health. Some clones in this sample may be carry-over from other donors' samples. As DNA, the CDR3 is TGCGCCAGCAGCTTGGTCGGCAGCCTTGAACGCTCCTACAATGAGCAGTTCTTC. As protein: CASSLVGSLERSYNEQFF.